The 8 T cell receptor beta chains presented below share a single source sample, sequenced in a study of T cell responses to AZD1222 COVID-19 vaccine. Libraries were prepared by immunoSEQ multiplex PCR; TCRdb keeps only in-frame clonotypes and omits some of them. The sample records 150,000 to 200,000 clones, about nine tenths being singletons. The source material was peripheral blood, sampled 28 days after the second AZD1222 dose. Receptors were obtained from an adult who received the AZD1222 COVID-19 vaccine.

The J gene is TRBJ2-7, the V gene TRBV27; D is possibly TRBD1 or TRBD2 (6 bases each). CDR1 MNHEY and CDR2 SMNVEV come from the germline V gene (reference sequence). V lost 8 bases, J lost 2 bases, and 13 bases lay in between. The CDR3 length is 13 residues. The CDR3 protein is CASSGGTTYEQYF. DNA for the CDR3: TGTGCCAGCTCCGGGGGCACAACCTACGAGCAGTACTTC.

J is TRBJ1-6 and V is TRBV9, with a tentative D call TRBD1 (5 bases). The CDR3 covers 17 residues. With 2 bases removed from V and 5 bases from J, the gap between germline ends came to 17 bases. CDR1 is SGDLS, CDR2 YYNGEE, per germline. CDR3 in DNA: TGTGCCAGCAGCGTGGGGCCGTCGGGACGAAATAATTCACCCCTCCACTTT. This gives the protein CASSVGPSGRNNSPLHF.

This clone was recorded a few times. This chain links TRBV6-5 with TRBJ2-7; 11 positions agree with TRBD2. From germline, CDR1 is MNHEY and CDR2 SVGAGI. This CDR3 spans 14 amino acids. J was trimmed by 6 bases and V by 7 bases; bases with no gene match: 8. The CDR3 DNA sequence: TGTGCCAGCACCCTAGCGGGAGGAGGAGGCGAGCAGTACTTC. It codes for CASTLAGGGGEQYF.

The V and J genes are TRBV4-2 and TRBJ2-2; 9 positions match TRBD1. The CDR3 spans 15 residues. Looked up from germline, CDR1 is LGHNA and CDR2 is YNFKEQ. V lost 1 base, J lost 3 bases, and 0 bases stayed unmatched. CDR3 sequence (DNA): TGTGCCAGCAGCCAAGGGACAGGGGACACCGGGGAGCTGTTTTTT. Amino acid sequence: CASSQGTGDTGELFF.

This clone was observed a handful of times. V usage is TRBV5-4 and J usage is TRBJ2-2; 7 nucleotides line up with TRBD1. Trimming took 3 bases from V and 5 from J; bases not matched to a gene: 10. This CDR3 has 16 amino acids. Germline loops: CDR1 SGHNT, CDR2 YYREEE (reference sequence). The CDR3 sequence: CASSSALGQATGELFF. The CDR3 DNA follows: TGTGCCAGCAGCTCAGCTCTAGGACAGGCAACCGGGGAGCTGTTTTTT.

This clone was detected a few times. J is TRBJ2-7 and V is TRBV5-4, with TRBD1 identical over 9 bases. V gave up 4 bases and J gave up 2 bases; unmatched junction bases: 4. The CDR3 contains 14 residues. Germline V CDR1 and CDR2: SGHNT, YYREEE (reference sequence). The CDR3 nucleotides are TGTGCCAGCAGCACGGACAGGGGAACCTACGAGCAGTACTTC. It translates to CASSTDRGTYEQYF.

The genes are TRBV29-1 and TRBJ1-2; a possible D gene is TRBD1 (6 bases). This CDR3 is built from 15 residues. Trimming removed 6 bases from V and 3 bases from J, with 20 bases in between. CDR1 is SQVTM and CDR2 is ANQGSEA in the germline V gene. The CDR3: CSVRRGEGEDYGYTF. The CDR3 region has the DNA TGCAGCGTGCGAAGGGGGGAGGGGGAAGACTATGGCTACACCTTC.

The chain is built from TRBV7-9 and TRBJ1-3; D not resolved. The CDR3 spans 19 residues. Germline CDR1 SEHNR, CDR2 FQNEAQ (reference sequence). Trimming pared 5 bases from V and 2 bases from J, leaving 25 bases between. CDR3 in amino acids: CASSGNQNPMESPGNTIYF. The CDR3 bases are TGTGCCAGCAGCGGCAACCAGAACCCAATGGAATCTCCTGGAAACACCATATATTTT.